The clone carrying this T cell receptor beta chain was seen a handful of times. What it recognizes is unknown. This entry belongs to a study of beta chain features in type 1 diabetes. Study-level background: Age, gender and cell yields were alike across patients and healthy donors. Study outcomes and limitations: When VDJ junctions were examined, type 1 diabetes patients showed fewer insertions and more deletions. Across patients, naive, central memory and Treg TCRB repertoires exhibited apparently greater similarity than was observed across healthy donors.

As every portion of the isolated RNA was reverse transcribed, the sequencing read expressed TCRB transcripts. Sequenced by immunoSEQ multiplex PCR; TCRdb stores in-frame clones only, minus some. The sample holds about 180,000 clones; less than 15% are singletons and the top ten take 0.62%. CDR3 length equals 15 residues. Germline loops: CDR1 SGHVS, CDR2 FQNEAQ. V shed 0 bases and J shed 2 bases, with 10 bases lying between them. This clonotype originated in a woman between 18 and 29 years old in good health. The sequenced sample consisted of central memory CD4+ T cells from blood. The rearrangement uses TRBV7-8 and TRBJ1-2; no clear D gene. The CDR3 sequence: CASSLAQQINYGYTF. DNA of the CDR3: TGTGCCAGCAGCTTAGCGCAACAGATCAACTATGGCTACACCTTC.